This entry lists 17 T cell receptor beta chains sequenced from one sample in a study of human T cells and chemical hapten exposure. The time point is: pre-sensitization, week 0. The sample's treatment: therapeutic diphenylcyclopropenone sensitization with weekly scalp DPC. MiXCR, run by TCRdb on the RACE reads, gives a single entry per CDR3 protein. The top ten hold roughly 1.7% of the sample, which has tens of thousands of distinct CDR3 sequences, 5.5% to 7.5% seen once. The material sequenced was whole blood, taken in connection with sensitization to the hapten diphenylcyclopropenone (DPC). These receptors were obtained from a woman aged 30 to 39 with alopecia areata. Some clones in this sample may be carry-over from other donors' samples.

This clonotype came up many times. The chain is built from TRBV6-6 and TRBJ1-5; unclear D gene. The V end lost 8 bases, the J end lost 0 bases, and 8 bases lay between the germline ends. The CDR3 loop spans 13 amino acids. CDR1 MNHNY and CDR2 SVGAGI come from the germline V gene (reference sequence). The CDR3 sequence is CASSWVSNQPQHF. The CDR3 bases are TGTGCCAGCTCGTGGGTTAGCAATCAGCCCCAGCATTTT.

This clonotype was seen at least ten times. The V gene is TRBV20-1, the J gene TRBJ2-5; TRBD2 might be the D (5 bases). V was clipped by 5 bases and J by 1 base, with 17 bases between them. CDR3 length equals 15 residues. Germline V gives CDR1 DFQATT, CDR2 SNEGSKA (reference sequence). The CDR3 protein is CSAHRGTGSQETQYF. DNA for the CDR3: TGCAGTGCTCACCGGGGAACGGGGAGCCAAGAGACCCAGTACTTC.

This clonotype was observed many times. The chain is built from TRBV29-1 and TRBJ1-2; 7 bases align to TRBD1. The CDR3 extends over 15 amino acids. The junction had 8 bases not matched to a gene; V was cut back by 4 bases and J by 0 bases. The germline V gene encodes CDR1 SQVTM and CDR2 ANQGSEA. CDR3 loop: CSVGKGQSTNYGYTF. The CDR3 nucleotides are TGCAGCGTTGGGAAGGGACAGTCAACTAACTATGGCTACACCTTC.

This clonotype was seen repeatedly, ten times or more. V is TRBV20-1 and J is TRBJ2-4; the match to TRBD1 covers 10 bases. The germline gives CDR1 DFQATT, CDR2 SNEGSKA (reference sequence). CDR3 size: 15 residues. Trimming at V came to 3 bases and at J to 2 bases, leaving 4 bases not matched to a gene. The CDR3 reads CSARGQGTSKNIQYF. The CDR3, as DNA: TGCAGTGCTAGGGGACAGGGGACCTCCAAAAACATTCAGTACTTC.

The sample holds many counts of this clonotype. The chain links TRBV25-1 to TRBJ2-7, with TRBD1 matching over 9 bases. V lost 6 bases to trimming and J lost 5 bases; unmatched junction nucleotides: 11. Germline lookup yields CDR1 MGHDK and CDR2 SYGVNS. CDR3 size: 15 residues. CDR3 in DNA: TGTGCCAGCAGGACGTCCGGGACAGGGCTCCACGAGCAGTACTTC. Translated, it gives CASRTSGTGLHEQYF.

This clonotype was seen a few times. The rearrangement uses TRBV5-1 and TRBJ2-1, with TRBD2 identical over 14 bases. The CDR3 is 16 residues long. The ends lost 3 bases at V and 1 base at J; junction bases unmatched: 0. CDR1 SGHRS and CDR2 YFSETQ come from the germline V gene. CDR3 amino acids: CASSWTSGGSYNEQFF. The CDR3 nucleotides read TGCGCCAGCAGCTGGACTAGCGGGGGGTCCTACAATGAGCAGTTCTTC.

This clonotype was found many times. This rearrangement joins TRBV7-9 to TRBJ1-2, with 7 positions matching TRBD1. The CDR3 totals 21 residues. V was clipped by 3 bases and J by 5 bases; unmatched bases: 27. In germline, CDR1 is SEHNR, CDR2 FQNEAQ (reference sequence). As DNA, the CDR3 is TGTGCCAGCAGCTTGAGAGCCGGGACAGCAGCGAACCCCGGCGACTCATATGGCTACACCTTC. It yields the protein CASSLRAGTAANPGDSYGYTF. Filled out from reference TRBV7-9 and TRBJ1-2, the complete variable domain reads DTGVSQNPRHKITKRGQNVTFRCDPISEHNRLYWYRQTLGQGPEFLTYFQNEAQLEKSRLLSDRFSAERPKGSFSTLEIQRTEQGDSAMYLCASSLRAGTAANPGDSYGYTFGSGTRLTVV.

Ten or more counts support this clonotype. Written as DNA, the CDR3 is TGTGCCAGCATTTCAGGACAGGGGGCGGACGGCTACACCTTC. Its translation is CASISGQGADGYTF. The chain couples TRBV6-1 to TRBJ1-2; 11 nucleotides agree with TRBD1. CDR3 length: 14 residues. The trim removed 7 bases at V and 8 bases at J, leaving 9 bases unmatched. Per the germline V gene, CDR1 is MNHNS and CDR2 is SASEGT.

V and J are TRBV10-3 and TRBJ2-3, with D perhaps TRBD2 (6 bases). Trimming left V 4 bases short and J 2 bases short, with 22 bases between. Germline V CDR1 and CDR2: ENHRY, SYGVKD. CDR3 length equals 18 residues. The CDR3 reads CAISAAGSGEDYTDTQYF. CDR3 DNA: TGTGCCATCAGTGCTGCGGGGTCCGGGGAAGATTACACAGATACGCAGTATTTT.

V gene TRBV20-1 combines with J gene TRBJ1-5; perhaps TRBD1 as D (6 bases). Germline CDR1 reads DFQATT; CDR2 reads SNEGSKA (reference sequence). The germline V and J ends were trimmed by 6 bases and 6 bases, with 18 bases remaining between them. CDR3 size: 14 residues. CDR3 bases: TGCAGTGCGAACGCGGGGGCAATGACTCAGCCCCAGCATTTT. It is translated as CSANAGAMTQPQHF.

This clonotype was recorded at least ten times. V and J are TRBV13 and TRBJ2-3; D perhaps matches TRBD2 (6 bases). Germline V gene lookup returns CDR1 PRHDT and CDR2 FYEKMQ (reference sequence). The CDR3 spans 17 residues. V lost 2 bases and J lost 5, with 20 bases in between. This CDR3 is CASSLRQLWTGEDTQYF. The CDR3 DNA follows: TGTGCCAGCAGCTTACGGCAGCTCTGGACGGGGGAAGATACGCAGTATTTT. The complete variable domain, with remaining parts taken from reference TRBV13 and TRBJ2-3, reads AAGVIQSPRHLIKEKRETATLKCYPIPRHDTVYWYQQGPGQDPQFLISFYEKMQSDKGSIPDRFSAQQFSDYHSELNMSSLELGDSALYFCASSLRQLWTGEDTQYFGPGTRLTVL.

This clonotype was seen repeatedly, ten times or more. The V call is TRBV12-5, the J call TRBJ2-2; possibly TRBD2 for D (5 bases). From germline, CDR1 is LGHNT and CDR2 FRNRAP. The CDR3 is made up of 15 amino acids. The V end was cut by 10 bases, the J end by 4 bases, with 19 bases between. Here the CDR3 reads CATTRGPYFTGELFF. The CDR3 DNA reads TGTGCTACCACCCGGGGTCCATACTTCACCGGGGAGCTGTTTTTT.

This clonotype occurred many times. This sequence joins TRBV6-6 and TRBJ2-6, with D unresolved. The V end lost 10 bases, the J end lost 0 bases, and 7 bases lay between the germline ends. CDR3 size: 13 residues. Germline V gives CDR1 MNHNY, CDR2 SVGAGI (reference sequence). CDR3 region: CATDNSGANVLTF. In DNA, the CDR3 is TGTGCCACCGACAACTCTGGGGCCAACGTCCTGACTTTC.

This clonotype was detected a few times. CDR3: CASSLGTQVDGDTQYF. The CDR3 DNA reads as TGCGCCAGCAGCTTGGGAACCCAGGTGGACGGCGATACGCAGTATTTT. The V and J genes are TRBV5-1 and TRBJ2-3; D ambiguous. The CDR3 has 16 amino acids. Looked up from germline, CDR1 is SGHRS and CDR2 is YFSETQ. Trimming shortened V by 0 bases and J by 6 bases, and 17 bases separated the two germline ends.

The chain uses TRBV29-1 and TRBJ1-1, with TRBD1 identical over 7 bases. Germline assignment: CDR1 SQVTM and CDR2 ANQGSEA. This CDR3 spans 13 amino acids. The ends lost 7 bases at V and 1 base at J; junction bases unmatched: 6. The CDR3 nucleotides are TGCAGCGCCAGACAGGGAACGAACACTGAAGCTTTCTTT. The encoded protein is CSARQGTNTEAFF.

Ten or more counts support this clonotype. J is TRBJ2-2 and V is TRBV2; D gene unclear. From germline, CDR1 is SNHLY and CDR2 FYNNEI. The CDR3 sequence is 13 residues long. This chain's CDR3 is CACQQVSTGELFF. CDR3 DNA sequence: TGTGCTTGCCAGCAAGTGAGCACCGGGGAGCTGTTTTTT.

This chain connects TRBV2 to TRBJ1-2; D remains ambiguous. V lost 10 bases, J lost 0 bases, and 9 bases lay in between. Looked up from germline, CDR1 is SNHLY and CDR2 is FYNNEI. The length of the CDR3 is 12 residues. CDR3 nucleotide sequence: TGTGCCATCCAGACATCTAACTATGGCTACACCTTC. This codes for CAIQTSNYGYTF.